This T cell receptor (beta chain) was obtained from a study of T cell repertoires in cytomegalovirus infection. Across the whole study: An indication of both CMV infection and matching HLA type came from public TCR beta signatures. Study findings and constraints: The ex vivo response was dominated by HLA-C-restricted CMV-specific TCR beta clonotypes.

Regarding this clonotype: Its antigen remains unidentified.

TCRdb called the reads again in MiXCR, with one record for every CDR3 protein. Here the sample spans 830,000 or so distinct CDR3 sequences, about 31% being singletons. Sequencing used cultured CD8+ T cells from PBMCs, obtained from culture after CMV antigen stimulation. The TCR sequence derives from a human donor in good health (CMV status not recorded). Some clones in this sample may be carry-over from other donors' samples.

The CDR3 spells CASYNYGYTF. The CDR3 DNA reads TGTGCCAGCTACAACTATGGCTACACCTTC. The chain links TRBV6-2 or TRBV6-3 to TRBJ1-2, with no clear D. Germline values: CDR1 MNHEY, CDR2 SVGEGT. This CDR3 region has 10 residues. V gave up 8 bases and J gave up 2 bases, with 3 bases separating them.